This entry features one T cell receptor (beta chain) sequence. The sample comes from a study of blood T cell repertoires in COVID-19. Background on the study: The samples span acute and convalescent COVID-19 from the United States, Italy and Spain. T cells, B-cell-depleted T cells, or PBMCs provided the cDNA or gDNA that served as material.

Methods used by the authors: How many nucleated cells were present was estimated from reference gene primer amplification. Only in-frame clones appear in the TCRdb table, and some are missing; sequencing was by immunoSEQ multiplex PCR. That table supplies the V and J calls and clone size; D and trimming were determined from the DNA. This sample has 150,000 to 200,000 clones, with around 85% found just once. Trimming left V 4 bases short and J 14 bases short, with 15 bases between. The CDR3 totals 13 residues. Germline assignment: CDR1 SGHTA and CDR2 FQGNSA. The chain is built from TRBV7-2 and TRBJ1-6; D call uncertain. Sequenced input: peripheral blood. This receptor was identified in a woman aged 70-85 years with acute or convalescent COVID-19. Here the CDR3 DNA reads TGTGCCAGCAGCTCACGGGGAGGGCAGGCCCTCCACTTT. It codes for CASSSRGGQALHF. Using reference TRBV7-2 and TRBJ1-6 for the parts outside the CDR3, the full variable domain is GAGVSQSPSNKVTEKGKDVELRCDPISGHTALYWYRQSLGQGLEFLIYFQGNSAPDKSGLPSDRFSAERTGGSVSTLTIQRTQQEDSAVYLCASSSRGGQALHFGNGTRLTVT.